This T cell receptor beta chain was sequenced for a study of blood T cell repertoires in COVID-19. Whole-study context: Material from acute and convalescent COVID-19 was sourced from the United States, Italy and Spain.

Researchers sorted participants into cohorts using their self-reported clinical history. The table came from immunoSEQ multiplex PCR; TCRdb's copy has only in-frame clones and leaves some out. The sample shows 350,000 to 450,000 clones, more than 80% of them seen only once. V dropped 1 base and J dropped 4; count of bases not matched to a gene: 8. The CDR3 covers 15 residues. Germline values: CDR1 SGHRS, CDR2 YFSETQ. The receptor comes from a young man who had recovered from COVID-19. The chain joins TRBV5-1 to TRBJ2-7, with TRBD1 matching 7 bases. Sequencing input: PBMCs or T cells enriched from blood (not recorded which). This CDR3 reads CASSLRVGGQYEQYF. The CDR3 bases are TGCGCCAGCAGCTTGCGTGTAGGGGGCCAATACGAGCAGTACTTC.